One sample yielded the 26 T cell receptor beta chains listed below, sequenced in a study of blood T cell repertoires in COVID-19. Only in-frame clones appear in the TCRdb table, and some are missing; sequencing was by immunoSEQ multiplex PCR. Of approximately 200,000 clones in the sample, approximately 90% were seen once. The sample taken for sequencing was PBMCs or T cells enriched from blood (not recorded which). The receptor set was obtained from a man aged 25 to 40 who had recovered from COVID-19.

The chain combines TRBV3-1 (or the pseudogene TRBV3-2) with TRBJ2-1; D call uncertain. The CDR3 length is 16 residues. Germline CDR1 reads LGHDT; CDR2 reads YNNKEL (reference sequence). Trimming pared 0 bases from V and 0 bases from J, leaving 9 bases between. The DNA of the CDR3 is TGTGCCAGCAGCCAAGAATCCCTCCTCTCCTACAATGAGCAGTTCTTC. Protein: CASSQESLLSYNEQFF.

The chain is built from TRBV5-4 and TRBJ1-2, with 9 bases lining up with TRBD1. The CDR3 totals 15 residues. Germline V gene sequence: CDR1 SGHNT, CDR2 YYREEE (reference sequence). With V trimmed by 0 bases and J by 2 bases, 2 bases remained unmatched. This CDR3 is CASSLADRGNYGYTF. In DNA, the CDR3 is TGTGCCAGCAGCTTGGCGGACAGGGGAAACTATGGCTACACCTTC.

The genes are TRBV5-1 and TRBJ2-2; 9 bases map to TRBD2. Germline V CDR1 and CDR2: SGHRS, YFSETQ. Germline trimming cut 4 bases from V and 5 bases from J; bases unmatched to any gene: 9. The CDR3 consists of 16 residues. The CDR3 is CASSGTASGATGELFF. In DNA form, the CDR3 reads TGCGCCAGCAGCGGGACGGCTAGCGGGGCTACCGGGGAGCTGTTTTTT. Based on the CDR3 plus reference TRBV5-1 and TRBJ2-2, the full variable domain is KAGVTQTPRYLIKTRGQQVTLSCSPISGHRSVSWYQQTPGQGLQFLFEYFSETQRNKGNFPGRFSGRQFSNSRSEMNVSTLELGDSALYLCASSGTASGATGELFFGEGSRLTVL.

This chain joins TRBV7-8 and TRBJ2-3; 8 bases align to TRBD2. The germline V gene has CDR1 SGHVS and CDR2 FQNEAQ. V shed 7 bases and J 3 bases; nucleotides not matched to a gene: 9. The CDR3 has 15 amino acids. The CDR3 loop is CASNERASGTDTQYF. The CDR3 bases are TGTGCCAGCAACGAACGGGCTAGCGGGACAGATACGCAGTATTTT.

This sequence joins TRBV6-4 and TRBJ2-2, with TRBD2 identical over 7 bases. The CDR3 spans 15 residues. Per the germline V gene, CDR1 is MRHNA and CDR2 is SNTAGT. Unmatched junction bases numbered 9, after V lost 5 bases and J lost 6 bases. The CDR3 DNA sequence: TGTGCCAGCAGTCGGGACTACGGATGGGCCGGGGAGCTGTTTTTT. Its translation: CASSRDYGWAGELFF.

The gene calls are TRBV9 and TRBJ2-5; 10 nucleotides line up with TRBD2. Germline V gene data show CDR1 as SGDLS and CDR2 as YYNGEE. Trimming cost V 1 base and J 5 bases; bases outside gene matches: 8. This CDR3 region has 16 residues. The CDR3 here is CASSVSGLAGVETQYF. The CDR3 DNA sequence: TGTGCCAGCAGCGTATCCGGGCTAGCGGGGGTGGAGACCCAGTACTTC.

The table lists this clone with a count of one. The genes are TRBV5-5 and TRBJ1-4; TRBD1 is a possible D gene (5 bases). Germline CDR1 reads SGHKS; CDR2 reads YYEKEE (reference sequence). CDR3 length: 13 residues. Deletions cut 8 bases from V and 5 bases from J, with 13 bases between. The CDR3 protein is CASSGGLNEKLFF. DNA of the CDR3: TGTGCCAGTTCGGGGGGTCTAAATGAAAAACTGTTTTTT.

The V gene is TRBV11-3, the J gene TRBJ2-2; D possibly corresponds to TRBD1 (6 bases). Looked up from germline, CDR1 is SGHNT and CDR2 is YENEEA. The CDR3 consists of 15 residues. Trimming took off 1 base at V and 4 bases at J, with 10 bases between the two ends. DNA of the CDR3: TGTGCCAGCAGCTTAGGACAGGCCAGCACCGGGGAGCTGTTTTTT. This gives the protein CASSLGQASTGELFF.

The CDR3 DNA reads TGTGCCAGCTCACGGGCGGACAGCAACTATGGCTACACCTTC. Translated, it gives CASSRADSNYGYTF. The chain links TRBV18 to TRBJ1-2; possibly TRBD1 for D (6 bases). Germline V lookup: CDR1 KGHSH, CDR2 LQKENI. Trimming removed 4 bases from V and 2 bases from J, with 11 bases in between. The CDR3 runs to 14 residues.

The chain couples TRBV18 to TRBJ1-1, with a tentative D call TRBD1 (6 bases). With 3 bases removed from V and 3 bases from J, the gap between germline ends came to 14 bases. This CDR3 has 15 amino acids. Germline V gene data show CDR1 as KGHSH and CDR2 as LQKENI. The CDR3 DNA is TGTGCCAGCTCACCGTCCCAGGGGTCGGACACTGAAGCTTTCTTT. Translated: CASSPSQGSDTEAFF.

The gene calls are TRBV6-2 or TRBV6-3 and TRBJ2-7; D possibly corresponds to TRBD2 (7 bases). Trimming shortened V by 6 bases and J by 6 bases, and 15 bases separated the two germline ends. Germline lookup yields CDR1 MNHEY and CDR2 SVGEGT. The CDR3 is 13 amino acids. CDR3 residues: CASSPRRGREQYF. CDR3 DNA sequence: TGTGCCAGCAGCCCCAGGCGGGGGCGCGAGCAGTACTTC.

The CDR3 reads CASSERGQNQPQHF. CDR3 in DNA: TGCGCCAGCAGTGAACGGGGTCAGAATCAGCCCCAGCATTTT. The chain recombines TRBV10-1 with TRBJ1-5; D is ambiguous. Trimming removed 3 bases at V and 4 bases at J, with 10 bases between. Per germline, CDR1 WNHNN and CDR2 SYGVQD (reference sequence). This CDR3 is built from 14 residues.

The CDR3 here is CASSSYGTAYNEQFF. CDR3 coding DNA: TGTGCCAGCAGTTCTTACGGGACAGCATACAATGAGCAGTTCTTC. The chain uses TRBV28 and TRBJ2-1; TRBD1 agrees at 7 bases. Germline V CDR1 and CDR2: MDHEN, SYDVKM. The CDR3 covers 15 residues. V gave up 4 bases and J gave up 4 bases; unmatched junction bases: 7.

The CDR3 reads CASLLAGGITGELFF. The CDR3 DNA follows: TGTGCCAGTCTACTAGCGGGAGGGATCACCGGGGAGCTGTTTTTT. The rearrangement links TRBV19 to TRBJ2-2; 13 positions agree with TRBD2. The CDR3 runs to 15 residues. From germline, CDR1 is LNHDA and CDR2 SQIVND (reference sequence). V was pared by 8 bases and J by 4 bases, with 4 bases of the junction left unmatched.

V is TRBV6-1 and J is TRBJ1-5; D unclear. Per the germline V gene, CDR1 is MNHNS and CDR2 is SASEGT. CDR3 size: 16 residues. Deletions cut 1 base from V and 4 bases from J, with 14 bases between. The CDR3 DNA reads as TGTGCCAGCAGTGAAGGGGAAGGAGGAGGAAATCAGCCCCAGCATTTT. It translates to CASSEGEGGGNQPQHF.

The rearrangement links TRBV7-2 to TRBJ1-2; 9 bases align to TRBD1. The CDR3 runs to 14 residues. From germline, CDR1 is SGHTA and CDR2 FQGNSA. Germline trimming cut 6 bases from V and 14 bases from J; bases unmatched to any gene: 16. The CDR3 DNA is TGTGCCAGCAGTATCCACGGGACAGGGCATCCGGGGACCTTC. This sequence encodes CASSIHGTGHPGTF.

The gene calls are TRBV2 and TRBJ2-7; TRBD2 agrees at 8 bases. V lost 8 bases and J lost 6; bases outside the gene matches: 12. This CDR3 spans 14 amino acids. Germline lookup yields CDR1 SNHLY and CDR2 FYNNEI. The CDR3 DNA sequence: TGTGCCAGCTCGTTCGGGGCGGGGGGAACCGAGCAGTACTTC. It yields the protein CASSFGAGGTEQYF. Using reference TRBV2 and TRBJ2-7 for the parts outside the CDR3, the full variable domain is EPEVTQTPSHQVTQMGQEVILRCVPISNHLYFYWYRQILGQKVEFLVSFYNNEISEKSEIFDDQFSVERPDGSNFTLKIRSTKLEDSAMYFCASSFGAGGTEQYFGPGTRLTVT.

This rearrangement joins TRBV6-5 to TRBJ2-7, with D possibly matching TRBD2 (5 bases). Germline-derived CDR1 and CDR2 are MNHEY and SVGAGI. The CDR3 sequence is 15 residues long. With 0 bases removed from V and 2 bases from J, the gap between germline ends came to 11 bases. The CDR3 protein is CASSYSSGKAYEQYF. The CDR3 DNA reads as TGTGCCAGCAGTTACTCGTCCGGGAAAGCCTACGAGCAGTACTTC.

This rearrangement joins TRBV28 to TRBJ1-1; D perhaps matches TRBD1 (6 bases). Per germline, CDR1 MDHEN and CDR2 SYDVKM. V lost 3 bases to trimming and J lost 3 bases, with 14 bases between them. This CDR3 contains 15 residues. CDR3 coding DNA: TGTGCCAGCAGTTTTAAGGGGGTAAGGGACACTGAAGCTTTCTTT. Translating gives CASSFKGVRDTEAFF.

V gene TRBV3-1 (or the pseudogene TRBV3-2) combines with J gene TRBJ2-3; no definite D call. Germline CDR1 is LGHDT and CDR2 is YNNKEL (reference sequence). CDR3 size: 15 residues. The V end was cut by 2 bases, the J end by 0 bases, with 9 bases between. CDR3 coding DNA: TGTGCCAGCAGCCAAAACTTCTATAGCACAGATACGCAGTATTTT. It encodes CASSQNFYSTDTQYF.

The chain is built from TRBV5-6 and TRBJ1-6; no clear D gene. V lost 0 bases and J 15 bases, leaving 10 bases between the germline ends. In germline, CDR1 is SGHDT, CDR2 YYEEEE. The CDR3 is 12 amino acids. Here the CDR3 reads CASSLAGQDLHF. CDR3 coding DNA: TGTGCCAGCAGCTTGGCAGGTCAGGACCTCCACTTT.

The chain links TRBV5-1 to TRBJ1-3; TRBD1 matches at 11 bases. Per germline, CDR1 SGHRS and CDR2 YFSETQ. CDR3 length: 17 amino acids. V lost 3 bases, J lost 2 bases, and 7 bases stayed unmatched. In DNA, the CDR3 is TGCGCCAGCAGCTCAGAAGGACAGGGGGCGCCTGGAAACACCATATATTTT. The encoded protein is CASSSEGQGAPGNTIYF. Full variable domain (rest looked up from reference TRBV5-1 and TRBJ1-3): KAGVTQTPRYLIKTRGQQVTLSCSPISGHRSVSWYQQTPGQGLQFLFEYFSETQRNKGNFPGRFSGRQFSNSRSEMNVSTLELGDSALYLCASSSEGQGAPGNTIYFGEGSWLTVV.

The CDR3 DNA reads as TGTGCCAGCAGTTTAGGGACAGGGTTTTACGAGCAGTACTTC. As protein: CASSLGTGFYEQYF. V is TRBV28 and J is TRBJ2-7; TRBD1 matches 9 bases. The CDR3 consists of 14 residues. CDR1 and CDR2 (germline): MDHEN, SYDVKM. The J segment lost 4 bases and the V segment lost 2 bases, leaving 3 bases of the junction unmatched.

This clone came up once. The chain recombines TRBV21-1 with TRBJ1-1; the D call TRBD1 from the table was never checked on the DNA. TRBV21-1 is recorded as a pseudogene. The CDR3 runs to 13 residues. The CDR3 reads CASKITGDPEAFF. DNA for the CDR3: TGTGCCAGCAAGATAACAGGCGACCCTGAAGCTTTCTTT.

This clone was recorded only once. One end of the junction is discordant with germline, which a read error may explain. The chain uses TRBV7-2 and TRBJ2-5; unclear D gene. The CDR3 runs to 11 residues. The germline V gene has CDR1 SGHTA and CDR2 FQGNSA. CDR3 in DNA: TGTGCCAGCAGCTCTTTACAGACACCACACTTC. Encoded protein: CASSSLQTPHF.

This clone was recorded only once. This CDR3 is CTSSQLIGQGGTEAFF. The CDR3 bases are TGCACCAGCAGCCAACTCATAGGACAGGGGGGGACTGAAGCTTTCTTT. The genes are TRBV1 and TRBJ1-1; the listed D gene, TRBD1, was not tested against the DNA. TRBV1 is recorded as a pseudogene. This CDR3 contains 16 residues.